A selection of T cell receptor beta chains follows, all from one sample in a study of T cells of healthy individuals. TCRdb itself ran the 5' RACE reads through MiXCR, one entry per CDR3 protein. The sample contains about 96,000 distinct CDR3 sequences, 17% of which appear only once. These receptors were collected from a human donor in good health. CDR3s include the opening cysteine and the closing phenylalanine or tryptophan. Each record gives: CDR3 protein, V gene.

CASSLAESYEQYF TRBV11-3
CASSSASDTLPDEQFF TRBV28
CASRPDRGSYEQYF TRBV6-5
CASSVVEAGTGELFF TRBV9
CASRNTAWAFF TRBV6-6
CSAPTGAYNSPLHF TRBV20-1
CSALSGTSGRSSYNEQFF TRBV20-1
CASSSQHLRTGDYEQYF TRBV5-4
CASSAGTGRDTQYF TRBV5-4
CASSLVGGYNEQFF TRBV7-2
CSAPPRTVNTEAFF TRBV20-1
CSVKASFSDTQYF TRBV29-1
CASSSPGQGAEYGYTF TRBV7-9
CASSFGGQDNEKLFF TRBV27
CASRNGEFAEAFF TRBV7-9
CASSLKALDLRNFNYGYTF TRBV14
CSARDRRREVTRTYNSPLHF TRBV20-1
CSVRLPTRGDEQFF TRBV20-1
CSVESQAGNTGELFF TRBV29-1
CSAPESRGADTQYF TRBV29-1
CASSQRTVSGDNEKLFF TRBV13
CASSLGHSNTGELFF TRBV5-5
CSASSSGGTIQETQYF TRBV20-1
CASSVGVGLNEKLFF TRBV5-1
CASSFDPTNEKLFF TRBV28
CASSQNTGTPTRGNEQFF TRBV4-3
CASSRGGPSHTDTQYF TRBV5-1
CSGGVAAYGYTF TRBV29-1
CASSLDQGRDQPQHF TRBV7-2
CASTLTGSNQPQHF TRBV6-1
CSAPTMGEHIWYQETQYF TRBV20-1
CASSIESSYNEQFF TRBV5-1
CASSGQEYNEQFF TRBV6-2/TRBV6-3
CASSSPGQGPRYF TRBV6-2/TRBV6-3
CSASWKETQYF TRBV20-1
CASSRLGGLNTEAFF TRBV5-1
CSAAGGHSLQPQHF TRBV20-1
CASNSDWRSPLHF TRBV25-1
CATSDRTGDEADTQYF TRBV24-1
CASRLGVGGNQPQHF TRBV6-5
CATGTPAGGELFF TRBV10-3
CASSPSAGGLFYGYTF TRBV5-1
CASSLGEGLGYEQYF TRBV12-3/TRBV12-4
CASSQDLDRGINQPQHF TRBV4-3
CASRPQGARAETQYF TRBV28
CSARVPGNEQFF TRBV20-1
CASSPRTGSLMNTEAFF TRBV18
CSASGGQLTDTQYF TRBV20-1
CASSPQGARSTEAFF TRBV7-2
CAWSVRVAGGPVVIDTQYF TRBV30
CSASQASGRRETQYF TRBV20-1
CASSSLDYEQYF TRBV12-3/TRBV12-4
CASSEDQLAGFNEQFF TRBV2
CASSLFPPGTMNTGELFF TRBV28
CASRGTGSAYEQYF TRBV6-2/TRBV6-3
CAISEFVGGETQYF TRBV10-3
CASSVPRSDYGYTF TRBV4-2
CASSPGPTGLPGYTF TRBV5-8
CASSYSGRAGNTIYF TRBV6-5